This T cell receptor beta chain was found in a study of identical twins. About this clonotype itself: The antigen remains undetermined.

MiXCR was run by TCRdb on the 5' RACE reads, yielding one entry per CDR3 protein. Of 500,000 to 550,000 distinct CDR3 sequences listed, 20% to 25% are singletons. This CDR3 comprises 13 residues. Overall study results and limits: Researchers reported weaker excess twin sharing in beta out-of-frame sequences. A cross-sectional statistical analysis, not follow-up of the same donors, supported the conclusions.

The data also belong to a second study, concerning yellow fever vaccine responses in identical twins. That study adds: Twins reportedly appeared to share part of their vaccine T cell response while keeping part individual.

The sample comprised CD4+ T cells sorted from blood. The clonotype originates from a woman between 18 and 29 years old in good health. The V gene is TRBV21-1, the J gene TRBJ2-5. TRBV21-1 is a listed pseudogene. CDR3 nucleotide sequence: TGTGCCAGCAGCACCACGGACCAAGAGACCCAGTACTTC. Amino acid sequence: CASSTTDQETQYF.